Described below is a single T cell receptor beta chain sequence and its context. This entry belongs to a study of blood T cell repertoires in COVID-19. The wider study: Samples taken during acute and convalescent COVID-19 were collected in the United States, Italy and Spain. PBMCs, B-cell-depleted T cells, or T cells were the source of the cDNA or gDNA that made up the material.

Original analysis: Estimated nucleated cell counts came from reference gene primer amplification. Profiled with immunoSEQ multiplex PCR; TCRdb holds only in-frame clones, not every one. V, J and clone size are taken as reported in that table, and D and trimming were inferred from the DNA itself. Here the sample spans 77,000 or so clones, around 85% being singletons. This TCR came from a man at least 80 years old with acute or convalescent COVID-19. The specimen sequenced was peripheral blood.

CDR3 sequence reads: CASRLQGADNTEAFF. CDR3 bases: TGTGCCAGCAGACTACAGGGGGCGGATAACACTGAAGCTTTCTTT. This chain links TRBV7-2 with TRBJ1-1; 9 bases align to TRBD1. Germline values: CDR1 SGHTA, CDR2 FQGNSA. CDR3 length: 15 residues. The trim removed 6 bases at V and 2 bases at J, leaving 7 bases unmatched.